One sample yielded the 27 T cell receptor beta chains listed below, sequenced in a study of pediatric ulcerative colitis. The repertoire was sequenced with immunoSEQ multiplex PCR; TCRdb's copy has only in-frame clones and lacks some. This table has about 64,000 clones, 80% to 90% appearing once. The source material was blood. The receptors here all came from a boy younger than 18 with severe ulcerative colitis.

CDR3: CASSPLDRGYNEQFF. Written as DNA, the CDR3 is TGCGCCAGCAGCCCTTTGGACAGGGGCTACAATGAGCAGTTCTTC. The V gene is TRBV5-1, the J gene TRBJ2-1, with 9 bases aligning to TRBD1. Trimming removed 4 bases from V and 3 bases from J; junction bases left unmatched: 5. CDR1 SGHRS and CDR2 YFSETQ come from the germline V gene. This CDR3 comprises 15 residues.

The V and J genes are TRBV6-1 and TRBJ2-7; 10 nucleotides line up with TRBD2. This CDR3 has 19 residues. The germline CDR1 and CDR2 sequences are MNHNS and SASEGT. The ends lost 2 bases at V and 6 bases at J; junction bases unmatched: 19. CDR3 loop: CASSETRPKRLAGVFEQYF. The CDR3 nucleotides are TGTGCCAGCAGTGAAACCCGCCCGAAAAGGCTAGCGGGAGTGTTCGAGCAGTACTTC.

The rearrangement uses TRBV27 and TRBJ1-6; 9 bases align to TRBD1. Germline CDR1 and CDR2: MNHEY and SMNVEV (reference sequence). CDR3 size: 15 residues. The V gene end was trimmed by 5 bases and the J gene end by 7 bases; junction bases not matched to a gene: 6. The chain's CDR3 is CASSREGQGNSPLHF. The CDR3, as DNA: TGTGCCAGCAGTAGAGAGGGACAGGGCAATTCACCCCTCCACTTT.

The chain has TRBV27 and TRBJ2-7; D is perhaps TRBD1 (6 bases). Between the trimmed V and J ends, which lost 4 bases and 3 bases, there was a span of 16 bases. The CDR3 spans 15 residues. Germline CDR1 is MNHEY and CDR2 is SMNVEV (reference sequence). In nucleotides, the CDR3 is TGTGCCAGCAGTTCGAGACAGGCATTCGGCTACGAGCAGTACTTC. Protein: CASSSRQAFGYEQYF.

The chain is built from TRBV6-5 and TRBJ2-7; possibly TRBD1 for D (6 bases). Per the germline V gene, CDR1 is MNHEY and CDR2 is SVGAGI. The CDR3 covers 14 residues. With 4 bases removed from V and 2 bases from J, the gap between germline ends came to 12 bases. CDR3 loop: CASSLYRDTYEQYF. In DNA, the CDR3 is TGTGCCAGCAGTTTGTACAGGGACACCTACGAGCAGTACTTC.

The chain is built from TRBV5-1 and TRBJ2-7; D may be TRBD1 (5 bases). The CDR3 has 13 residues. Per germline, CDR1 SGHRS and CDR2 YFSETQ. V lost 4 bases, J lost 6 bases, and 14 bases lay in between. The CDR3 here is CASSPPRAVEQYF. CDR3 sequence (DNA): TGCGCCAGCAGCCCCCCCAGGGCGGTCGAGCAGTACTTC.

This clone is a singleton in its sample. This chain links TRBV7-9 with TRBJ1-2; the D is unclear. CDR1 SEHNR and CDR2 FQNEAQ come from the germline V gene (reference sequence). V dropped 1 base and J dropped 6 bases, with 12 bases sitting between them. The CDR3 spans 14 residues. The CDR3 is CASSLDLRKDGYTF. The CDR3 nucleotides read TGTGCCAGCAGCTTAGATCTCCGAAAAGATGGCTACACCTTC.

The chain links TRBV7-2 to TRBJ1-2, with D uncertain. The CDR3 runs to 15 residues. V lost 8 bases and J 4 bases, leaving 20 bases between the germline ends. The germline V gene has CDR1 SGHTA and CDR2 FQGNSA. CDR3 amino acids: CASRGGAAGSYGYTF. CDR3 bases: TGTGCCAGCCGCGGAGGCGCGGCCGGTAGCTATGGCTACACCTTC.

The rearrangement uses TRBV10-2 and TRBJ2-5; no definite D call. Germline V gene lookup returns CDR1 WSHSY and CDR2 SAAADI. The CDR3 extends over 14 amino acids. V dropped 1 base and J dropped 5 bases, with 11 bases sitting between them. The CDR3 sequence: CASSEWVSWETQYF. The CDR3 nucleotides read TGCGCCAGCAGTGAGTGGGTATCTTGGGAGACCCAGTACTTC.

This chain joins TRBV5-1 and TRBJ2-2; D gene uncertain. The V and J ends lost 1 base and 1 base respectively, with 5 bases between them. Germline V lookup: CDR1 SGHRS, CDR2 YFSETQ. This CDR3 spans 14 amino acids. CDR3 bases: TGCGCCAGCAGCTTGTACAGGAACACCGGGGAGCTGTTTTTT. Translation: CASSLYRNTGELFF.

The genes are TRBV27 and TRBJ1-4, with D hard to call. The CDR3 contains 16 residues. Germline V gives CDR1 MNHEY, CDR2 SMNVEV (reference sequence). V lost 1 base and J 7 bases, leaving 16 bases between the germline ends. In DNA form, the CDR3 reads TGTGCCAGCAGTTTATGGGCGGCGGGTGTAGGTGAAAAACTGTTTTTT. The encoded protein is CASSLWAAGVGEKLFF.

The chain is built from TRBV6-6 and TRBJ2-1; the D gene is possibly TRBD2 (5 bases). There are 15 residues in the CDR3. V shed 0 bases and J shed 5 bases, with 11 bases lying between them. CDR1 is MNHNY, CDR2 SVGAGI, per germline (reference sequence). CDR3 DNA: TGTGCCAGCAGTTACTCGGGCGGGCCTGACAATGAGCAGTTCTTC. Encoded protein: CASSYSGGPDNEQFF.

CDR3 protein: CASSQEHGSYNEQFF. The CDR3 DNA is TGCGCCAGCAGCCAAGAACACGGCTCCTACAATGAGCAGTTCTTC. The rearrangement links TRBV4-3 to TRBJ2-1, with D unclear. Trimming removed 0 bases at V and 0 bases at J, with 6 bases between. This CDR3 region has 15 residues. Germline CDR1 and CDR2: LGHNA and YSLEER.

This clone was counted a single time. The V and J genes are TRBV30 and TRBJ2-7, with 8 bases identical to TRBD1. This CDR3 contains 13 residues. Germline V lookup: CDR1 GTSNPN, CDR2 SVGIG (reference sequence). V shed 6 bases and J 10 bases; nucleotides not matched to a gene: 14. The DNA of the CDR3 is TGTGCCTGTACCCCGGGACAGGAGGCGGGTCAGTACTTC. It codes for CACTPGQEAGQYF.

The rearrangement links TRBV4-1 to TRBJ1-1, with 8 bases identical to TRBD1. In germline, CDR1 is MGHRA, CDR2 YSYEKL. This CDR3 is built from 15 residues. V shed 4 bases and J 0 bases; nucleotides not matched to a gene: 4. The CDR3 region has the DNA TGCGCCAGCAGCCCTGGGGACAGGCTGAACACTGAAGCTTTCTTT. This translates into CASSPGDRLNTEAFF.

This sequence joins TRBV16 and TRBJ1-1, with 8 nucleotides matching TRBD1. The CDR3 length is 13 residues. With V trimmed by 2 bases and J by 4 bases, 0 bases remained unmatched. Germline CDR1 and CDR2: KGHSY and FQNENV. Written as DNA, the CDR3 is TGTGCCAGCAGCCAAGGACAGGGCACTGAAGCTTTCTTT. This encodes CASSQGQGTEAFF.

This chain joins TRBV29-1 and TRBJ2-2; 9 bases agree with TRBD2. This CDR3 comprises 17 residues. The ends lost 7 bases at V and 6 bases at J; junction bases unmatched: 18. The germline V gene encodes CDR1 SQVTM and CDR2 ANQGSEA. As DNA, the CDR3 is TGCAGCGCCCTTCCCTTTAAGCGGGAGGACCCACCCGGGGAGCTGTTTTTT. The encoded protein is CSALPFKREDPPGELFF.

This chain connects TRBV5-6 to TRBJ2-7, with a possible D match to TRBD1 (5 bases). Germline values: CDR1 SGHDT, CDR2 YYEEEE. Trimming shortened V by 3 bases and J by 8 bases, and 12 bases separated the two germline ends. The CDR3 length is 12 residues. The CDR3 nucleotides read TGTGCCAGCAGCTGGGGCCAGCAGCAGCAGTACTTC. Amino acids: CASSWGQQQQYF.

The chain carries TRBV7-9 and TRBJ1-3, with D tentatively TRBD1 (6 bases). Germline CDR1 and CDR2: SEHNR and FQNEAQ (reference sequence). This CDR3 region has 15 residues. Trimming took 5 bases from V and 0 from J, leaving 11 bases between them. CDR3 residues: CASSRQDLSGNTIYF. Written as DNA, the CDR3 is TGTGCCAGCAGCCGACAGGACCTCTCTGGAAACACCATATATTTT.

The rearrangement links TRBV7-4 to TRBJ2-7, with D perhaps being TRBD1 or TRBD2 (5 bases each). Germline V lookup: CDR1 SGHVT, CDR2 SQSDAQ. Trimming removed 1 base at V and 4 bases at J, with 23 bases between. The CDR3 is made up of 18 amino acids. CDR3 loop: CASSLGHSPGPKPYEQYF. CDR3 sequence (DNA): TGTGCCAGCAGCTTAGGTCATAGCCCGGGACCAAAACCTTACGAGCAGTACTTC.

The CDR3 DNA reads as TGCGCCAGCAGATCCTCCATCGACAGGCCGAGCTCCTACGAGCAGTACTTC. It translates to CASRSSIDRPSSYEQYF. V gene TRBV10-1 combines with J gene TRBJ2-7; tentatively, D is TRBD1 (6 bases). This CDR3 is built from 17 residues. Per germline, CDR1 WNHNN and CDR2 SYGVQD (reference sequence). With 6 bases removed from V and 0 bases from J, the gap between germline ends came to 21 bases.

This rearrangement joins TRBV27 to TRBJ1-2; TRBD1 aligns across 9 bases. V lost 5 bases and J lost 5; bases outside the gene matches: 6. From germline, CDR1 is MNHEY and CDR2 SMNVEV (reference sequence). CDR3 length: 14 amino acids. The DNA for the CDR3 is TGTGCCAGCAGTCTAACAGGGGGCGGTTATGGCTACACCTTC. It yields the protein CASSLTGGGYGYTF.

The chain uses TRBV11-2 and TRBJ2-1; no clear D. Germline V gene lookup returns CDR1 SGHAT and CDR2 FQNNGV. This CDR3 is 13 amino acids long. V dropped 6 bases and J dropped 7 bases, with 13 bases sitting between them. The CDR3: CASRSPGSNEQFF. DNA of the CDR3: TGTGCCAGCAGATCACCCGGATCTAATGAGCAGTTCTTC.

J is TRBJ2-7 and V is TRBV7-9; D is undetermined. The V end lost 5 bases, the J end lost 2 bases, and 10 bases lay between the germline ends. CDR1 and CDR2 from the germline V gene are SEHNR and FQNEAQ (reference sequence). The CDR3 spans 13 residues. CDR3: CASSPKAAYEQYF. CDR3 in DNA: TGTGCCAGCAGCCCCAAAGCTGCCTACGAGCAGTACTTC.

The CDR3 region has the DNA TGTGCCAGCAGCTTGGGGACTCAAGCTGAGTACTTC. This translates into CASSLGTQAEYF. V is TRBV11-2 and J is TRBJ2-7, with a tentative D call TRBD2 (6 bases). The length of the CDR3 is 12 residues. In germline, CDR1 is SGHAT, CDR2 FQNNGV. V lost 3 bases and J 11 bases, leaving 14 bases between the germline ends.

V is TRBV27 and J is TRBJ2-7; the match to TRBD2 covers 11 bases. The CDR3 length is 14 residues. Germline loops: CDR1 MNHEY, CDR2 SMNVEV (reference sequence). V was clipped by 8 bases and J by 2 bases; unmatched bases: 5. DNA for the CDR3: TGTGCCAGCTCCCGACTAGCGGGAACCTACGAGCAGTACTTC. Its translation: CASSRLAGTYEQYF.

This chain uses TRBV10-3 with TRBJ2-5; TRBD2 agrees at 8 bases. With V trimmed by 4 bases and J by 5 bases, 15 bases remained unmatched. This CDR3 contains 17 residues. In germline, CDR1 is ENHRY, CDR2 SYGVKD. CDR3: CAISASATAGGAETQYF. CDR3 bases: TGTGCCATCAGTGCGAGTGCAACGGCGGGGGGCGCGGAGACCCAGTACTTC.